The 18 T cell receptor beta chains reported below all come from one sample, sequenced in a study of OX40 agonist ivuxolimab in advanced cancers. The protocol was immunoSEQ multiplex PCR, while the TCRdb copy is restricted to in-frame clones and leaves out a portion. The sample has 11,000 to 15,000 clones; about 76% are singletons. The sample here was CD4+ or CD8+ T cells sorted from blood, taken in a trial of the OX40 agonist ivuxolimab. Receptors were obtained from an adult with an advanced solid tumor such as melanoma, head and neck, liver or kidney cancer.

This chain connects TRBV29-1 to TRBJ2-7, with 9 nucleotides matching TRBD1. Per the germline V gene, CDR1 is SQVTM and CDR2 is ANQGSEA. The length of the CDR3 is 14 residues. V trimming: 3 bases; J trimming: 4 bases; junction bases outside the gene matches: 7. In nucleotides, the CDR3 is TGCAGCGTTGAGGGGACAGGGAAACAGTACGAGCAGTACTTC. Amino acids: CSVEGTGKQYEQYF.

The gene calls are TRBV5-1 and TRBJ2-2; no clear D. The germline V and J ends were trimmed by 6 bases and 2 bases, with 8 bases remaining between them. Germline-derived CDR1 and CDR2 are SGHRS and YFSETQ. The CDR3 extends over 13 amino acids. CDR3 sequence reads: CASMKANTGELFF. CDR3 sequence (DNA): TGCGCCAGCATGAAGGCAAACACCGGGGAGCTGTTTTTT.

V usage is TRBV29-1 and J usage is TRBJ1-1; D possibly corresponds to TRBD1 (6 bases). CDR3 length: 20 amino acids. Trimming removed 3 bases at V and 1 base at J, with 30 bases between. Germline CDR1 and CDR2: SQVTM and ANQGSEA. The CDR3 here is CSVERGVGDPRQGGNTEAFF. CDR3 bases: TGCAGCGTTGAGAGGGGGGTCGGGGACCCCCGGCAGGGTGGGAACACTGAAGCTTTCTTT.

The chain uses TRBV9 and TRBJ2-1; D possibly corresponds to TRBD1 (6 bases). The V and J ends lost 0 bases and 7 bases respectively, with 11 bases between them. Germline V gives CDR1 SGDLS, CDR2 YYNGEE. CDR3 length: 14 amino acids. DNA of the CDR3: TGTGCCAGCAGCGTAGAAACAGGGTGGAATGAGCAGTTCTTC. Translation: CASSVETGWNEQFF.

The chain couples TRBV2 to TRBJ2-5, with TRBD1 matching over 11 bases. The trim removed 8 bases at V and 11 bases at J, leaving 4 bases unmatched. Per germline, CDR1 SNHLY and CDR2 FYNNEI. This CDR3 spans 11 amino acids. DNA of the CDR3: TGTGCCAGCCGGGGACAGGGGGAGCAGTACTTC. Protein sequence: CASRGQGEQYF. Together with reference TRBV2 and TRBJ2-5, the CDR3 gives the full variable domain: EPEVTQTPSHQVTQMGQEVILRCVPISNHLYFYWYRQILGQKVEFLVSFYNNEISEKSEIFDDQFSVERPDGSNFTLKIRSTKLEDSAMYFCASRGQGEQYFGPGTRLLVL.

The CDR3 is CASSPQGTEAFF. The CDR3 nucleotides are TGTGCCAGCAGCCCCCAGGGAACTGAAGCTTTCTTT. The rearrangement joins TRBV7-2 to TRBJ1-1; weak D call: TRBD1 (5 bases). CDR1 and CDR2 (germline): SGHTA, FQGNSA. V lost 5 bases and J lost 5, with 9 bases in between. This CDR3 contains 12 residues.

The V call is TRBV10-1, the J call TRBJ1-5, with no clear D. This CDR3 is built from 14 residues. Trimming removed 2 bases from V and 10 bases from J, with 15 bases in between. Germline assignment: CDR1 WNHNN and CDR2 SYGVQD (reference sequence). The CDR3 nucleotides are TGCGCCAGCAGTGAGCAGGTGGGGAGGGCCCCCCAGCATTTT. It codes for CASSEQVGRAPQHF.

This clone was counted a few times. The CDR3 DNA sequence: TGTGCCAGCAGTCCATCCCTATATGAAACTAGCACAGATACGCAGTATTTT. Translating it yields CASSPSLYETSTDTQYF. The chain links TRBV28 to TRBJ2-3, with unresolved D. Germline CDR1 and CDR2: MDHEN and SYDVKM. V gave up 5 bases and J gave up 0 bases, with 18 bases separating them. CDR3 length: 17 residues.

The genes are TRBV6-5 and TRBJ1-1, with D possibly being TRBD1 (6 bases). The CDR3 runs to 11 residues. V gave up 6 bases and J gave up 10 bases, with 12 bases separating them. Germline CDR1 and CDR2: MNHEY and SVGAGI. The DNA for the CDR3 is TGTGCCAGCAGCAGTGGGGGCTTAGCTTTCTTT. It translates to CASSSGGLAFF.

The genes are TRBV7-9 and TRBJ1-5; D is unresolved. Per the germline V gene, CDR1 is SEHNR and CDR2 is FQNEAQ (reference sequence). The CDR3 spans 14 residues. The germline V and J ends were trimmed by 1 base and 6 bases, with 10 bases remaining between them. The CDR3 reads CASSLGGPSQPQHF. As DNA, the CDR3 is TGTGCCAGCAGCTTAGGCGGGCCTTCTCAGCCCCAGCATTTT.

This clone was counted only a few times. The V call is TRBV7-9, the J call TRBJ2-3; perhaps TRBD2 as D (6 bases). The CDR3 is made up of 18 amino acids. V lost 4 bases, J lost 6 bases, and 26 bases lay in between. Germline CDR1 is SEHNR and CDR2 is FQNEAQ (reference sequence). DNA for the CDR3: TGTGCCAGCAGCTCCCCCTTCGGCGGGGCTAGCGTCAGGGATACGCAGTATTTT. It specifies CASSSPFGGASVRDTQYF.

This clone appeared a single time. This CDR3 is CASSYSSDYVAFF. CDR3 in DNA: TGTGCCAGCAGTTACTCGTCCGATTATGTAGCTTTCTTT. The J gene is TRBJ1-1, the V gene TRBV6-5; D unclear. The V end was cut by 0 bases, the J end by 10 bases, with 12 bases between. Germline lookup yields CDR1 MNHEY and CDR2 SVGAGI. This CDR3 is built from 13 residues.

A single count supports this clone. V gene TRBV13 combines with J gene TRBJ2-5; 10 bases are shared with TRBD2. With V trimmed by 4 bases and J by 4 bases, 3 bases remained unmatched. Germline V lookup: CDR1 PRHDT, CDR2 FYEKMQ (reference sequence). The CDR3 is made up of 14 amino acids. CDR3 bases: TGTGCCAGCAGCTCGCTAGCGGGGGCAGAGACCCAGTACTTC. Protein: CASSSLAGAETQYF.

V gene TRBV6-5 combines with J gene TRBJ1-2; TRBD1 is a possible D gene (6 bases). Germline CDR1 MNHEY, CDR2 SVGAGI. The CDR3 spans 15 residues. Trimming left V 2 bases short and J 4 bases short, with 14 bases between. This CDR3 is CASSYEKGGSYGYTF. CDR3 in DNA: TGTGCCAGCAGTTACGAGAAGGGGGGGAGCTATGGCTACACCTTC.

The chain carries TRBV19 and TRBJ1-6, with 7 bases lining up with TRBD1. CDR1 LNHDA and CDR2 SQIVND come from the germline V gene (reference sequence). V shed 8 bases, J shed 14 bases, and the junction held 18 bases outside the gene matches. The CDR3 covers 15 residues. The CDR3 here is CASDDRAQPRGALHF. CDR3 bases: TGTGCCAGTGATGACAGGGCGCAGCCAAGGGGAGCCCTCCACTTT. Full variable domain (rest looked up from reference TRBV19 and TRBJ1-6): DGGITQSPKYLFRKEGQNVTLSCEQNLNHDAMYWYRQDPGQGLRLIYYSQIVNDFQKGDIAEGYSVSREKKESFPLTVTSAQKNPTAFYLCASDDRAQPRGALHFGNGTRLTVT.

The J gene is TRBJ1-2, the V gene TRBV6-5; D remains unclear. The CDR3 consists of 15 residues. Germline V lookup: CDR1 MNHEY, CDR2 SVGAGI. V was pared by 7 bases and J by 5 bases, with 20 bases between. The CDR3 nucleotides are TGTGCCAGCACCCAAGGTGGCCCCGGAGGTTATGGCTACACCTTC. This gives the protein CASTQGGPGGYGYTF.

The gene calls are TRBV15 and TRBJ2-7; 9 positions agree with TRBD1. CDR1 and CDR2 from the germline V gene are LNHNV and YYDKDF (reference sequence). After removal of 1 base from V and 5 bases from J, the junction contained 9 bases not matched to a gene. The CDR3 has 16 residues. As DNA, the CDR3 is TGTGCCACCAGCAGAGCCAAGGGGACAGGGAACGACGAGCAGTACTTC. Translated, it gives CATSRAKGTGNDEQYF.

V usage is TRBV29-1 and J usage is TRBJ1-1; D is ambiguous. Germline-derived CDR1 and CDR2 are SQVTM and ANQGSEA. The ends were cut back, 8 bases at V and 5 bases at J, with 15 bases in the middle. The length of the CDR3 is 12 residues. This CDR3 reads CSPALRGTEAFF. The CDR3 DNA sequence: TGCAGCCCGGCCCTTCGCGGGACTGAAGCTTTCTTT. The full variable domain, rest sourced from reference TRBV29-1 and TRBJ1-1, is SAVISQKPSRDICQRGTSLTIQCQVDSQVTMMFWYRQQPGQSLTLIATANQGSEATYESGFVIDKFPISRPNLTFSTLTVSNMSPEDSSIYLCSPALRGTEAFFGQGTRLTVV.